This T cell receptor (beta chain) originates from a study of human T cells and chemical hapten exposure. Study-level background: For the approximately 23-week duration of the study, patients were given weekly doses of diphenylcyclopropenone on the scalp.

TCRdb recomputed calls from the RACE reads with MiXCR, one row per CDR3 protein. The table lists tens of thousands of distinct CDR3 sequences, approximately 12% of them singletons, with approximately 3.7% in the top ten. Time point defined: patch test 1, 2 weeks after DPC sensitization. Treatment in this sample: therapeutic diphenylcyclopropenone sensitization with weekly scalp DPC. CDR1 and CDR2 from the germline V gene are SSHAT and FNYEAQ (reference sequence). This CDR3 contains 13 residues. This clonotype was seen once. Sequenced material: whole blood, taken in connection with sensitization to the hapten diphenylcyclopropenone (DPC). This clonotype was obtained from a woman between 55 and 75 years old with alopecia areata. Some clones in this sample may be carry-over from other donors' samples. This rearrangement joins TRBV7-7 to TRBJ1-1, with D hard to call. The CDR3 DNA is TGTTCTAGCAGCGCACAGATGAACACTGAAGCTTTCTTT. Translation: CSSSAQMNTEAFF.